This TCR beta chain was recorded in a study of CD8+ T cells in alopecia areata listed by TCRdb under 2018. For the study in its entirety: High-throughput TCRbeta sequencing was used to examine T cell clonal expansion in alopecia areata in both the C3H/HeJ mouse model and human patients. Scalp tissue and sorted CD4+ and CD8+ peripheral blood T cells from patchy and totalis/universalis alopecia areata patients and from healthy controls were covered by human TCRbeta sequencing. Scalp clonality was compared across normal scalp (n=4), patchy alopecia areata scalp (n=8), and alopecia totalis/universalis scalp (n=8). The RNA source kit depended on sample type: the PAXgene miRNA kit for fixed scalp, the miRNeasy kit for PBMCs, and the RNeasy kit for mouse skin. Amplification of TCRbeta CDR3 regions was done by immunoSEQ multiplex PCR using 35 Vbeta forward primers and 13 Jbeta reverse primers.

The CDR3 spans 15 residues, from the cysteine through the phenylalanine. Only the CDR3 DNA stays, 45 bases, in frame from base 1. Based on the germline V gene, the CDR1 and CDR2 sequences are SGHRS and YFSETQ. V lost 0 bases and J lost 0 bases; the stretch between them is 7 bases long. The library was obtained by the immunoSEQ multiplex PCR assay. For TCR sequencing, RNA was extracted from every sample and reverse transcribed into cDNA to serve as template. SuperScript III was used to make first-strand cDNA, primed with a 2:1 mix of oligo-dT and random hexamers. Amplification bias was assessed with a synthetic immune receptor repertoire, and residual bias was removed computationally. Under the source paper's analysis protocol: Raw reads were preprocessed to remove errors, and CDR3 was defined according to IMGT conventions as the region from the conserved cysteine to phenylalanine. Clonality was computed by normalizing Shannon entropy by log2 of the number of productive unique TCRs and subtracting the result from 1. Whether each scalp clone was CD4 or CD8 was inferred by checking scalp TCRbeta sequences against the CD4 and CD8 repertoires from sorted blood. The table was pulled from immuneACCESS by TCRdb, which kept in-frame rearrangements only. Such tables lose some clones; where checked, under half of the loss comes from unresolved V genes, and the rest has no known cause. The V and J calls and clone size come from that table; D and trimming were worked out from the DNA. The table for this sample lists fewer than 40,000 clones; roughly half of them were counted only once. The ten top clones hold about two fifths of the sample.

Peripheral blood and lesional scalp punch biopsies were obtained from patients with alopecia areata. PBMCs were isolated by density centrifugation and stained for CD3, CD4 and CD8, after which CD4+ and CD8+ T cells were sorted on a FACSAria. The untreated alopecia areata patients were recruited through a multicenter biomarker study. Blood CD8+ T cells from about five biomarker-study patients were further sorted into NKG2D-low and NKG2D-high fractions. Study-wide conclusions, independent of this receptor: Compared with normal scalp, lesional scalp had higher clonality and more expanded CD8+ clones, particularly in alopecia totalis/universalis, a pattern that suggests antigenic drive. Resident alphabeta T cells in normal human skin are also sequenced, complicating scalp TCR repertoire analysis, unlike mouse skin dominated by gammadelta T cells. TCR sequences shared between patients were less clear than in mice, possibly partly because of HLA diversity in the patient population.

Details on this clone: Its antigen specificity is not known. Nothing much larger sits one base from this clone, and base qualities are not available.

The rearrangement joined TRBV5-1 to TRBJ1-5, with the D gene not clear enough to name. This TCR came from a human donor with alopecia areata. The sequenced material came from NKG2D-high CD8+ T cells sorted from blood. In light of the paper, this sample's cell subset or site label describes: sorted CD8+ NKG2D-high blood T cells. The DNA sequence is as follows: TGCGCCAGCAGCTTGGATCCGGGTAGCAATCAGCCCCAGCATTTT. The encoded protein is CASSLDPGSNQPQHF.